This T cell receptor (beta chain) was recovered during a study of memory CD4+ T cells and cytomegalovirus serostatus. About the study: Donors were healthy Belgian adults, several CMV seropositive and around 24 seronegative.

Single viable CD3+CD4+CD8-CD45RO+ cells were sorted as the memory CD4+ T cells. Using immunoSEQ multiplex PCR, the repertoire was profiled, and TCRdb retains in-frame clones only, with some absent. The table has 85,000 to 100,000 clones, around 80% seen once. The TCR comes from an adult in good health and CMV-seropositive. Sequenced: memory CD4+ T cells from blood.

CDR3 sequence reads: CATSSPQAGSETQYF. Here the CDR3 DNA reads TGTGCCACCAGCAGTCCCCAAGCGGGATCGGAGACCCAGTACTTC. The chain links TRBV15 to TRBJ2-5; TRBD2 aligns across 7 bases. After removal of 3 bases from V and 5 bases from J, the junction contained 9 bases not matched to a gene. Germline CDR1 LNHNV, CDR2 YYDKDF (reference sequence). There are 15 residues in the CDR3.